This T cell receptor (beta chain) was captured by sequencing in a study of blood T cell repertoires in COVID-19. Study information: Acute-phase and convalescent COVID-19 samples originated in the United States, Italy and Spain. The cDNA or gDNA used as material had been derived from T cells, B-cell-depleted T cells, or PBMCs.

CDR1 SGHRS and CDR2 YFSETQ come from the germline V gene. CDR3 length equals 15 residues. V dropped 2 bases and J dropped 4; count of bases not matched to a gene: 5. Authors' methods: Reference gene primer amplification gave estimated nucleated cell counts. Sequencing was performed with immunoSEQ multiplex PCR; in TCRdb, only in-frame clones are kept and a portion is missing. From that table come the V and J calls and clone size; the DNA was used to work out D and trimming. The sample carries just under 50,000 clones, roughly 78% recorded once. The TCR comes from a man in his 70s with acute or convalescent COVID-19. This chain uses TRBV5-1 with TRBJ1-4; 7 positions match TRBD1. Sequences were obtained from peripheral blood. CDR3: CASSLQGNGNEKLFF. CDR3 in DNA: TGCGCCAGCAGCTTACAGGGGAACGGTAATGAAAAACTGTTTTTT.